Here is one TCR beta chain with its context. The antigen remains unidentified. The entry originates in a study of vaccination and CD4 T cells after COVID-19. The V segment lost 7 bases and the J segment 4 bases; nucleotides outside the gene matches: 6. The germline gives CDR1 WSHSY, CDR2 SAAADI. The CDR3 length is 15 residues. The Oncomine TCR Beta short-read assay sequenced DNA from cultured CD4+ T cells. In TCRdb, the PCR reads were re-called with MiXCR into one record per CDR3 protein. The table has around 15,000 distinct CDR3 sequences, about 53% seen once. Treatment indicated: approximately nine-day PBMC culture with coronavirus spike peptide pools or control peptides (ViraFEST assay).

The gene calls are TRBV10-2 and TRBJ2-3; 12 positions match TRBD1. Specimen: cultured CD4+ T cells from blood, collected after SARS-CoV-2 vaccination. The source of this sequence is a human donor with COVID-19. The CDR3 loop is CASTLGQGAADTQYF. CDR3 DNA sequence: TGCGCCAGCACCCTGGGACAGGGGGCTGCAGATACGCAGTATTTT.